A selection of T cell receptor beta chains follows, all from one sample in a study of brain T cells in children with intractable seizures. Profiling relied on immunoSEQ multiplex PCR, and the TCRdb table lists in-frame clones only, not all of them. The repertoire consists of around 80,000 clones, with 91% occurring once and the leading ten covering roughly a quarter. The sample in question was peripheral blood, obtained at surgery. All receptors come from a girl aged 2 to 9 with Rasmussen encephalitis and intractable seizures. Each CDR3 is given without its conserved first and last residue. The order of the fields is V gene, J gene, CDR3 protein.

v_gene: TRBV4-2
j_gene: TRBJ2-1
CDR3aa: ASSLRLAEYNEQF

v_gene: TRBV5-4
j_gene: TRBJ1-2
CDR3aa: ASSFQGRRGYT

v_gene: TRBV5-1
j_gene: TRBJ2-7
CDR3aa: ASSDNSYEQY

v_gene: TRBV3-1/TRBV3-2
j_gene: TRBJ1-2
CDR3aa: ASSHRGPNYGYT

v_gene: TRBV28
j_gene: TRBJ1-5
CDR3aa: ASSLSRDHRGQPQH

v_gene: TRBV9
j_gene: TRBJ1-5
CDR3aa: ASSGRDRGQPQH

v_gene: TRBV7-9
j_gene: TRBJ2-7
CDR3aa: ASSLGLAASYEQY

v_gene: TRBV6-6
j_gene: TRBJ1-5
CDR3aa: ASSYSGQPQH

v_gene: TRBV12-5
j_gene: TRBJ1-1
CDR3aa: ASGFRGKTEAF

v_gene: TRBV15
j_gene: TRBJ2-5
CDR3aa: ATSRDRRGETQY

v_gene: TRBV7-2
j_gene: TRBJ2-5
CDR3aa: ASSPIWLAGGIAPETQY

v_gene: TRBV2
j_gene: TRBJ1-1
CDR3aa: ASSPDRVLNTEAF

v_gene: TRBV27
j_gene: TRBJ1-6
CDR3aa: ASSSLAGVNSPLH

v_gene: TRBV3-1/TRBV3-2
j_gene: TRBJ2-1
CDR3aa: ASSQNTISNEQF

v_gene: TRBV29-1
j_gene: TRBJ1-4
CDR3aa: SDSGTMGYEEKLF

v_gene: TRBV19
j_gene: TRBJ2-7
CDR3aa: ASSIEPHTSYEQY

v_gene: TRBV19
j_gene: TRBJ2-5
CDR3aa: ASSATRQETQY

v_gene: TRBV6-1
j_gene: TRBJ2-5
CDR3aa: ASSEATTSRETQY

v_gene: TRBV6-1
j_gene: TRBJ1-5
CDR3aa: ASSERAGSQPQH

v_gene: TRBV7-6
j_gene: TRBJ1-3
CDR3aa: ASSLATGLSGNTIY

v_gene: TRBV7-2
j_gene: TRBJ2-2
CDR3aa: ASSPSGGNTGELF

v_gene: TRBV20-1
j_gene: TRBJ2-7
CDR3aa: SASGGGGRQEQY

v_gene: TRBV9
j_gene: TRBJ1-6
CDR3aa: ASSGGDIRGSPLH

v_gene: TRBV4-2
j_gene: TRBJ1-1
CDR3aa: ASSQKPRGETEAF

v_gene: TRBV3-1/TRBV3-2
j_gene: TRBJ2-1
CDR3aa: ASSHGTGRGNEQF

v_gene: TRBV19
j_gene: TRBJ2-1
CDR3aa: ASSRTDLSYNEQF

v_gene: TRBV7-9
j_gene: TRBJ1-1
CDR3aa: ASSPQGQLNTEAF

v_gene: TRBV5-4
j_gene: TRBJ1-4
CDR3aa: ASSLGPNEKLF

v_gene: TRBV27
j_gene: TRBJ2-3
CDR3aa: ASSSLRTPMRDTQY

v_gene: TRBV28
j_gene: TRBJ1-1
CDR3aa: ASSRKGRYTEAF

v_gene: TRBV25-1
j_gene: TRBJ2-1
CDR3aa: ASSAGNVKNPGNEQF

v_gene: TRBV7-3
j_gene: TRBJ1-1
CDR3aa: ASSSWGGRATEAF

v_gene: TRBV7-9
j_gene: TRBJ2-2
CDR3aa: ASSLKGVVTGELF

v_gene: TRBV11-3
j_gene: TRBJ1-2
CDR3aa: ASSPLIQGENGYT

v_gene: TRBV6-5
j_gene: TRBJ2-7
CDR3aa: ASNPLRERTHKQY

v_gene: TRBV7-3
j_gene: TRBJ2-1
CDR3aa: ASSLGSGPYDEQF

v_gene: TRBV7-9
j_gene: TRBJ2-1
CDR3aa: ASSYQRYNEQF

v_gene: TRBV3-1/TRBV3-2
j_gene: TRBJ2-5
CDR3aa: ASSHVAGAEETQY

v_gene: TRBV7-2
j_gene: TRBJ2-1
CDR3aa: ASTPSQGGFDEQF

v_gene: TRBV27
j_gene: TRBJ2-7
CDR3aa: ASSLSYGYEDEQY

v_gene: TRBV5-4
j_gene: TRBJ1-4
CDR3aa: ASSFTGRNEKLF

v_gene: TRBV29-1
j_gene: TRBJ2-3
CDR3aa: SVEGSTDTQY

v_gene: TRBV9
j_gene: TRBJ2-2
CDR3aa: ASSVGVGRWATGELF

v_gene: TRBV12-3/TRBV12-4
j_gene: TRBJ1-1
CDR3aa: ASSVDTEAF

v_gene: TRBV28
j_gene: TRBJ1-2
CDR3aa: ASSLSGGLGYT

v_gene: TRBV6-5
j_gene: TRBJ1-5
CDR3aa: ASSRSQGWRPQH

v_gene: TRBV6-1
j_gene: TRBJ1-4
CDR3aa: ASSEGRGLEKLF

v_gene: TRBV5-6
j_gene: TRBJ2-3
CDR3aa: ASSLGGTMPTGTQY

v_gene: TRBV5-4
j_gene: TRBJ1-1
CDR3aa: ASSLMERINEAF

v_gene: TRBV11-3
j_gene: TRBJ1-1
CDR3aa: ASSLGLGTEAF

v_gene: TRBV15
j_gene: TRBJ2-3
CDR3aa: ATSRDLAGGADTQY

v_gene: TRBV9
j_gene: TRBJ1-1
CDR3aa: ASSSLLGETEAF